The 18 T cell receptor beta chains in this list originate from one sample, sequenced in a study of cytomegalovirus exposure and HLA in healthy donors. PCR involved 60 Vbeta and 13 Jbeta primers. Assay: immunoSEQ multiplex PCR; the TCRdb copy retains only in-frame clones and omits some. The table has 150,000 or so clones, roughly three quarters seen once. The sample taken for sequencing was PBMCs. Receptors originate from a man between 35 and 55 years old in good health and CMV-seropositive.

The rearrangement uses TRBV11-2 and TRBJ2-5; TRBD2 matches at 13 bases. The junction had 7 bases not matched to a gene; V was cut back by 5 bases and J by 4 bases. This CDR3 spans 16 amino acids. CDR1 and CDR2 (germline): SGHAT, FQNNGV. CDR3 sequence reads: CASSPRLAGGGETQYF. The CDR3 DNA reads TGTGCCAGCAGCCCCAGACTAGCGGGGGGCGGAGAGACCCAGTACTTC.

The rearrangement uses TRBV27 and TRBJ2-7; D is perhaps TRBD1 (7 bases). The CDR3 is made up of 15 amino acids. V was pared by 5 bases and J by 1 base, with 15 bases between. Germline CDR1 reads MNHEY; CDR2 reads SMNVEV (reference sequence). This CDR3 is CASSRGTVSSYEQYF. As DNA, the CDR3 is TGTGCCAGCAGTCGGGGGACAGTTAGTTCCTACGAGCAGTACTTC.

The chain combines TRBV4-3 with TRBJ1-5; D call uncertain. The CDR3 is 14 residues long. In germline, CDR1 is LGHNA, CDR2 YSLEER. V lost 1 base and J lost 4, with 8 bases in between. The CDR3 sequence is CASSQGLRNQPQHF. The CDR3 DNA sequence: TGCGCCAGCAGCCAAGGACTGAGAAATCAGCCCCAGCATTTT.

The chain is built from TRBV2 and TRBJ2-1; TRBD2 matches at 7 bases. The germline V gene encodes CDR1 SNHLY and CDR2 FYNNEI. V shed 5 bases, J shed 0 bases, and the junction held 7 bases outside the gene matches. The CDR3 contains 16 residues. DNA for the CDR3: TGTGCCAGCAGTCGAGCGGGGCTAAGCTCCTACAATGAGCAGTTCTTC. Translation gives CASSRAGLSSYNEQFF.

In this sample, this clone turned up a few times. The V call is TRBV30, the J call TRBJ1-4; no firm D call. The CDR3 contains 14 residues. CDR1 is GTSNPN, CDR2 SVGIG, per germline (reference sequence). Trimming left V 0 bases short and J 4 bases short, with 9 bases between. CDR3 sequence (DNA): TGTGCCTGGAGTGTGGAGTTAATTAATGAAAAACTGTTTTTT. It is translated as CAWSVELINEKLFF.

Concerning this clone itself: The junction does not match germline at one end; this may be a read error. V usage is TRBV5-1 and J usage is TRBJ2-7; 8 bases map to TRBD2. Looked up from germline, CDR1 is SGHRS and CDR2 is YFSETQ. This CDR3 is 13 amino acids long. CDR3 in amino acids: CASRLAETYERYF. CDR3 nucleotide sequence: TGCGCCAGCAGACTAGCGGAAACCTACGAGCGGTACTTC.

The chain uses TRBV11-2 and TRBJ2-7, with 11 bases aligning to TRBD1. Germline assignment: CDR1 SGHAT and CDR2 FQNNGV. The CDR3 contains 15 residues. Trimming at V came to 5 bases and at J to 4 bases, leaving 7 bases not matched to a gene. The CDR3: CASSLPGQGVYEQYF. CDR3 DNA: TGTGCCAGCAGCCTTCCGGGACAGGGGGTTTACGAGCAGTACTTC.

J is TRBJ1-5 and V is TRBV15; 9 bases agree with TRBD1. CDR1 is LNHNV, CDR2 YYDKDF, per germline (reference sequence). The length of the CDR3 is 14 residues. Germline trimming cut 5 bases from V and 9 bases from J; bases unmatched to any gene: 8. The CDR3 bases are TGTGCCACCAGCCGCCGGGACAGGGTCGGGCCCCAGCATTTT. Its protein product is CATSRRDRVGPQHF.

The genes are TRBV6-5 and TRBJ2-7; TRBD1 is a possible D gene (6 bases). The length of the CDR3 is 15 residues. The V gene's germline CDR1 is MNHEY and CDR2 SVGAGI. With 3 bases removed from V and 4 bases from J, the gap between germline ends came to 16 bases. CDR3 amino acids: CASSYWGQGVYEQYF. The CDR3 region has the DNA TGTGCCAGCAGTTATTGGGGGCAGGGTGTTTACGAGCAGTACTTC.

The chain uses TRBV5-4 and TRBJ2-7; 8 nucleotides line up with TRBD1. Trimming took 3 bases from V and 3 from J; bases not matched to a gene: 11. This CDR3 region has 16 residues. Looked up from germline, CDR1 is SGHNT and CDR2 is YYREEE (reference sequence). CDR3 loop: CASSYPGTGGFYEQYF. The CDR3 nucleotides are TGTGCCAGCAGCTATCCCGGGACAGGAGGGTTCTACGAGCAGTACTTC.

This chain joins TRBV6-5 and TRBJ1-3; 9 bases align to TRBD1. The J segment lost 0 bases and the V segment lost 8 bases, leaving 5 bases of the junction unmatched. Per the germline V gene, CDR1 is MNHEY and CDR2 is SVGAGI. The CDR3 is 15 amino acids. The DNA of the CDR3 is TGTGCCAGCTCGTTGACAGGGGGCTCTGGAAACACCATATATTTT. Residues: CASSLTGGSGNTIYF.

V is TRBV9 and J is TRBJ1-3, with D possibly TRBD1 on 6 matching bases. Germline CDR1 SGDLS, CDR2 YYNGEE. The CDR3 extends over 19 amino acids. Deletions cut 1 base from V and 3 bases from J, with 23 bases between. The CDR3 nucleotides are TGTGCCAGCAGCGTATCCCTGACAGGTGAGAAGATTCGTGGAAACACCATATATTTT. It encodes CASSVSLTGEKIRGNTIYF. The full variable domain, in which reference TRBV9 and TRBJ1-3 provide the parts outside the CDR3, is DSGVTQTPKHLITATGQRVTLRCSPRSGDLSVYWYQQSLDQGLQFLIQYYNGEERAKGNILERFSAQQFPDLHSELNLSSLELGDSALYFCASSVSLTGEKIRGNTIYFGEGSWLTVV.

The chain is built from TRBV9 and TRBJ1-1; D is uncertain. Trimming removed 0 bases at V and 4 bases at J, with 13 bases between. This CDR3 has 15 amino acids. CDR1 SGDLS and CDR2 YYNGEE come from the germline V gene. The CDR3, as DNA: TGTGCCAGCAGCGTAGGCAGCTTAGGGAGCACTGAAGCTTTCTTT. Translation: CASSVGSLGSTEAFF. Filled out from reference TRBV9 and TRBJ1-1, the complete variable domain reads DSGVTQTPKHLITATGQRVTLRCSPRSGDLSVYWYQQSLDQGLQFLIQYYNGEERAKGNILERFSAQQFPDLHSELNLSSLELGDSALYFCASSVGSLGSTEAFFGQGTRLTVV.

This chain joins TRBV29-1 and TRBJ2-1; 9 bases agree with TRBD2. After removal of 0 bases from V and 5 bases from J, the junction contained 2 bases not matched to a gene. This CDR3 contains 14 residues. The germline V gene encodes CDR1 SQVTM and CDR2 ANQGSEA. DNA for the CDR3: TGCAGCGTTGAAGAACTAGCGGGTAACAATGAGCAGTTCTTC. Residues: CSVEELAGNNEQFF.

The chain recombines TRBV27 with TRBJ2-7, with a weak D call TRBD1 (5 bases). The CDR3 covers 14 residues. CDR1 is MNHEY, CDR2 SMNVEV, per germline (reference sequence). The V end lost 4 bases, the J end lost 1 base, and 11 bases lay between the germline ends. In nucleotides, the CDR3 is TGTGCCAGCAGTTCCCGACAGATTTCCTACGAGCAGTACTTC. It is translated as CASSSRQISYEQYF.

This chain links TRBV19 with TRBJ1-2; D gene uncertain. Germline assignment: CDR1 LNHDA and CDR2 SQIVND (reference sequence). Trimming pared 3 bases from V and 3 bases from J, leaving 8 bases between. The CDR3 has 13 residues. The CDR3 is CASSIKEDYGYTF. DNA for the CDR3: TGTGCCAGTAGTATCAAGGAGGACTATGGCTACACCTTC.

V and J are TRBV18 and TRBJ1-1; D is undetermined. Trimming cost V 5 bases and J 1 base, with 8 bases left between them. The germline V gene has CDR1 KGHSH and CDR2 LQKENI. This CDR3 region has 13 residues. The CDR3 DNA follows: TGTGCCAGCTCAATATCCAGGAACACTGAAGCTTTCTTT. This sequence encodes CASSISRNTEAFF.

The chain employs TRBV5-4 and TRBJ1-1; 8 bases match TRBD1. The CDR3 extends over 13 amino acids. Germline V CDR1 and CDR2: SGHNT, YYREEE (reference sequence). The V and J ends lost 6 bases and 5 bases, in that order; junction bases with no gene match: 6. CDR3 in DNA: TGTGCCAGCATCTCAGGGGGCCGGACTGAAGCTTTCTTT. Translated, it gives CASISGGRTEAFF.